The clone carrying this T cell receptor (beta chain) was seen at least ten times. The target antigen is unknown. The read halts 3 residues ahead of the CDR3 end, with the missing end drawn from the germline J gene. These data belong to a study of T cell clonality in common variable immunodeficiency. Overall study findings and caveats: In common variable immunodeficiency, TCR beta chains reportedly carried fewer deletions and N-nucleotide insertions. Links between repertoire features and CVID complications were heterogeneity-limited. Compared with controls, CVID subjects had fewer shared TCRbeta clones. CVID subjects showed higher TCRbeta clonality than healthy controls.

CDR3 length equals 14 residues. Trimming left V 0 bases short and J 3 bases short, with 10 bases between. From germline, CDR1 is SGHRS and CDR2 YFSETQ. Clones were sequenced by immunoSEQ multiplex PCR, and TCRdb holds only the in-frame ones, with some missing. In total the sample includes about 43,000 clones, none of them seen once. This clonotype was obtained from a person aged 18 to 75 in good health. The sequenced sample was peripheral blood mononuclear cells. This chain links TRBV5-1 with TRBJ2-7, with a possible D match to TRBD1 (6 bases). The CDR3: CASSLADSLYEQYF. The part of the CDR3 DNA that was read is TGCGCCAGCAGCTTGGCGGACAGTCTCTACGAG.